These T cell receptor beta chains were read from a single sample in a study of blood T cell repertoires in COVID-19. This table comes from immunoSEQ multiplex PCR, and its TCRdb copy is limited to in-frame clones, with some not included. This table has some 140,000 clones, more than 75% appearing once. Sequences were obtained from peripheral blood. Every receptor here comes from a woman aged 65 to 85 with COVID-19, enrolled during active disease. Each CDR3 is given with its conserved first and last residue. Each record gives: D gene, clone size, J gene, V gene, CDR3 DNA, CDR3 protein. D genes are given only for firm matches. The size entry is marked missing in some rows and otherwise reads once, few, many or a size class.

d_call: NA
clone_size: NA
j_call: TRBJ1-4
v_call: TRBV19
cdr3_nt: TGTGCCAGTAGTCCCCAAGGGGTTGGAACTAATGAAAAACTGTTTTTT
cdr3_aa: CASSPQGVGTNEKLFF

d_call: NA
clone_size: NA
j_call: TRBJ1-6
v_call: TRBV4-3
cdr3_nt: TGCGCCAGCAGCCAATCGCGGGCTGCGGATAATTCACCCCTCCACTTT
cdr3_aa: CASSQSRAADNSPLHF

d_call: TRBD1
clone_size: NA
j_call: TRBJ1-2
v_call: TRBV7-9
cdr3_nt: TGTGCCAGCAGTTATAGCGGGACAGCCTATGGCTACACCTTC
cdr3_aa: CASSYSGTAYGYTF

d_call: NA
clone_size: NA
j_call: TRBJ2-2
v_call: TRBV7-2
cdr3_nt: TGTGCCAGCAGCTTAGACGGTACCGGGGAGCTGTTTTTT
cdr3_aa: CASSLDGTGELFF

d_call: NA
clone_size: NA
j_call: TRBJ1-2
v_call: TRBV3-1/TRBV3-2
cdr3_nt: TGTGCCAGCAGCCCGTCCCCGGGGGGCGGCTACACCTTC
cdr3_aa: CASSPSPGGGYTF

d_call: TRBD2
clone_size: few
j_call: TRBJ2-2
v_call: TRBV15
cdr3_nt: TGTGCCACCAGCGGATGGCGGGGGGGCGACACCGGGGAGCTGTTTTTT
cdr3_aa: CATSGWRGGDTGELFF

d_call: NA
clone_size: few
j_call: TRBJ1-3
v_call: TRBV19
cdr3_nt: TGTGCCAGTAGTATCGGCCAGGCTCGCACCGGAAACACCATATATTTT
cdr3_aa: CASSIGQARTGNTIYF

d_call: NA
clone_size: NA
j_call: TRBJ2-7
v_call: TRBV11-1
cdr3_nt: TGTGCCAGCAGCCCCGGGACACCTTGGTCCTACGAGCAGTACTTC
cdr3_aa: CASSPGTPWSYEQYF

d_call: TRBD2
clone_size: many
j_call: TRBJ2-1
v_call: TRBV24-1
cdr3_nt: TGTGCCACCAGTGACCCTTCTAGCGGGGTATACAATGAGCAGTTCTTC
cdr3_aa: CATSDPSSGVYNEQFF

d_call: NA
clone_size: few
j_call: TRBJ2-7
v_call: TRBV18
cdr3_nt: TGTGCCAGCTCACCAAGGGGCGAAGGGCCCTTGGGAGAGCAGTACTTC
cdr3_aa: CASSPRGEGPLGEQYF

d_call: NA
clone_size: once
j_call: TRBJ1-3
v_call: TRBV27
cdr3_nt: TGTGCCAGCAGCTCATCAACGCGGATCCCGGGAAACACCATATATTTT
cdr3_aa: CASSSSTRIPGNTIYF

d_call: TRBD1
clone_size: NA
j_call: TRBJ1-3
v_call: TRBV7-2
cdr3_nt: TGTGCCAGCAGCCGTATGGACAGGGGGCAGGACACCATATATTTT
cdr3_aa: CASSRMDRGQDTIYF

d_call: NA
clone_size: few
j_call: TRBJ2-7
v_call: TRBV30
cdr3_nt: TGTGCCTGGAGTCCCCTTATATCTTTCGGCTACGAGCAGTACTTC
cdr3_aa: CAWSPLISFGYEQYF

d_call: TRBD1
clone_size: few
j_call: TRBJ1-2
v_call: TRBV6-5
cdr3_nt: TGTGCCAGCAGTAGGGACAGAACTAACTATGGCTACACCTTC
cdr3_aa: CASSRDRTNYGYTF

d_call: TRBD1
clone_size: once
j_call: TRBJ2-3
v_call: TRBV5-1
cdr3_nt: TGCGCCAGCAGCTTGGGGGACAGTGCAGATACGCAGTATTTT
cdr3_aa: CASSLGDSADTQYF

d_call: TRBD1
clone_size: NA
j_call: TRBJ1-4
v_call: TRBV10-3
cdr3_nt: TGTGCCATCAGTGAACAGGGGGCAGGTGAAAAACTGTTTTTT
cdr3_aa: CAISEQGAGEKLFF

d_call: TRBD1
clone_size: NA
j_call: TRBJ2-1
v_call: TRBV7-2
cdr3_nt: TGTGCCAGCAGCCACCTCCGACAGGGCCTTTCCCCCTACAATGAGCAGTTCTTC
cdr3_aa: CASSHLRQGLSPYNEQFF

d_call: NA
clone_size: NA
j_call: TRBJ1-1
v_call: TRBV6-5
cdr3_nt: TGTGCCAGCAGTTACTCCGCCAACGGGGCTGAAGCTTTCTTT
cdr3_aa: CASSYSANGAEAFF

d_call: NA
clone_size: NA
j_call: TRBJ1-1
v_call: TRBV7-2
cdr3_nt: TGTGCCAGCAGCCCCGGGGGTGGAAGGAGAGGGCTCGGAGCTTTCTTT
cdr3_aa: CASSPGGGRRGLGAFF

d_call: NA
clone_size: once
j_call: TRBJ1-2
v_call: TRBV18
cdr3_nt: TGTGCCAGCTCACCACCTTCGGGGGGATATGGCTACACCTTC
cdr3_aa: CASSPPSGGYGYTF

d_call: NA
clone_size: NA
j_call: TRBJ2-5
v_call: TRBV6-5
cdr3_nt: TGTGCCAGCAGTTACGGCAAAACGAGGCAAGAGACCCAGTACTTC
cdr3_aa: CASSYGKTRQETQYF

d_call: NA
clone_size: NA
j_call: TRBJ2-1
v_call: TRBV6-4
cdr3_nt: TGTGCCAGCAGCCCTACAGGGCAGCCCTACAATGAGCAGTTCTTC
cdr3_aa: CASSPTGQPYNEQFF

d_call: TRBD2
clone_size: NA
j_call: TRBJ2-1
v_call: TRBV27
cdr3_nt: TGTGCCAGCAGTCCGCGGGGACTAGCGGGGAGGAATGAGCAGTTCTTC
cdr3_aa: CASSPRGLAGRNEQFF

d_call: NA
clone_size: NA
j_call: TRBJ1-1
v_call: TRBV6-5
cdr3_nt: TGTGCCAGCAGTTACTCACCAGGGATAAACACTGAAGCTTTCTTT
cdr3_aa: CASSYSPGINTEAFF

d_call: TRBD2
clone_size: NA
j_call: TRBJ2-7
v_call: TRBV3-1/TRBV3-2
cdr3_nt: TGTGCCAGCAGCCAAGATCAGGGGACTAGAGGCGAGCAGTACTTC
cdr3_aa: CASSQDQGTRGEQYF

d_call: NA
clone_size: NA
j_call: TRBJ2-3
v_call: TRBV28
cdr3_nt: TGTGCCAGCAGTCCTGCGGGGGCGCTGGCCCCAAGCACAGATACGCAGTATTTT
cdr3_aa: CASSPAGALAPSTDTQYF

d_call: NA
clone_size: NA
j_call: TRBJ1-6
v_call: TRBV25-1
cdr3_nt: TGTGCCAGCAGCTGGGGCGGGGTTGGTTCACCCCTCCACTTT
cdr3_aa: CASSWGGVGSPLHF

d_call: NA
clone_size: once
j_call: TRBJ1-6
v_call: TRBV27
cdr3_nt: TGTGCCAGCAGTTTCTCCAATTCACCCCTCCACTTT
cdr3_aa: CASSFSNSPLHF

d_call: NA
clone_size: NA
j_call: TRBJ2-5
v_call: TRBV6-6
cdr3_nt: TGTGCCAGCAGCATGGGGGCCCGGGGAGAGACCCAGTACTTC
cdr3_aa: CASSMGARGETQYF

d_call: TRBD1
clone_size: NA
j_call: TRBJ1-5
v_call: TRBV20-1
cdr3_nt: TGCAGTGCTAGTGAAGGGGGCGCGGTCAATCAGCCCCAGCATTTT
cdr3_aa: CSASEGGAVNQPQHF

d_call: NA
clone_size: NA
j_call: TRBJ1-6
v_call: TRBV11-2
cdr3_nt: TGTGCCAGCAGCGGCCGGAATAGCCCTTATAATTCACCCCTCCACTTT
cdr3_aa: CASSGRNSPYNSPLHF

d_call: TRBD2
clone_size: NA
j_call: TRBJ2-1
v_call: TRBV18
cdr3_nt: TGTGCCAGCTCTCCTACCGGGACTAGCGGCAATGAGCAGTTCTTC
cdr3_aa: CASSPTGTSGNEQFF

d_call: TRBD1
clone_size: NA
j_call: TRBJ1-6
v_call: TRBV3-1/TRBV3-2
cdr3_nt: TGTGCCAGCAGCAGTCGACAGGGAATTAATTCACCCCTCCACTTT
cdr3_aa: CASSSRQGINSPLHF

d_call: NA
clone_size: NA
j_call: TRBJ1-2
v_call: TRBV19
cdr3_nt: TGTGCCAGTAGTATAGGTCAGGGTATCTCCAACTATGGCTACACCTTC
cdr3_aa: CASSIGQGISNYGYTF

d_call: NA
clone_size: once
j_call: TRBJ1-4
v_call: TRBV6-1
cdr3_nt: TGTGCCAGCAGCGGAGTAGGGAGGTATTGGGAAAAACTGTTTTTT
cdr3_aa: CASSGVGRYWEKLFF